This T cell receptor (beta chain) was recorded in a study of blood T cell repertoires in COVID-19. Overall study: Spain, Italy and the United States supplied samples that represented acute and convalescent COVID-19.

The CDR3 runs to 15 residues. V gave up 4 bases and J gave up 5 bases, with 17 bases separating them. Germline-derived CDR1 and CDR2 are MNHEY and SVGAGI. In its sample, this clone was seen once. Authors' analysis steps: Estimated nucleated cell counts came from reference gene primer amplification. Measured with immunoSEQ multiplex PCR; TCRdb has only the in-frame clones, and not every one. The DNA was the basis for D and trimming; V, J and clone size are from that table. Among 45,000 to 60,000 clones listed, 80% to 85% were seen once. The sequencing input was peripheral blood. This receptor was identified in an older man with COVID-19, enrolled during active disease. This rearrangement joins TRBV6-5 to TRBJ1-2; maybe TRBD1 (6 bases). CDR3 DNA sequence: TGTGCCAGCAGTTCACGAGGACAGTTCCAATATGGCTACACCTTC. This sequence encodes CASSSRGQFQYGYTF.